This T cell receptor beta chain was sequenced for a study of human T cells and chemical hapten exposure. About the research overall: Patients, predominantly female, presented with alopecia areata, totalis or universalis.

Notes on the study in general: Alopecia was present in the donors, so their immune response may differ from healthy people's.

Time point described: patch test 2, 6 weeks after DPC sensitization. Indicated treatment: therapeutic diphenylcyclopropenone sensitization with weekly scalp DPC. Every patch test was put on after a blood sample was taken. Non-pregnant alopecia patients aged 18 to 70, suitable for DPC therapy. About this clonotype: Its cognate antigen is unknown.

TCRdb used MiXCR to reprocess the RACE reads, holding one entry per CDR3 protein. The data contain fewer than 100,000 distinct CDR3 sequences, roughly a tenth of them singletons. The V and J ends lost 3 bases and 8 bases respectively, with 16 bases between them. The germline gives CDR1 MDHEN, CDR2 SYDVKM. The CDR3 totals 14 residues. Sequenced material: whole blood, taken in connection with sensitization to the hapten diphenylcyclopropenone (DPC). V and J are TRBV28 and TRBJ1-2; possibly TRBD1 for D (5 bases). The clonotype comes from a woman in her 40s with alopecia areata. Some clones in this sample may be carry-over from other donors' samples. The CDR3 DNA sequence: TGTGCCAGCAGTTTTGGACAAGCCCCAAGGGGCTACACCTTC. This codes for CASSFGQAPRGYTF.